A single sample gave rise to the 19 T cell receptor beta chains below, sequenced in a study of CD8 T cells in ankylosing spondylitis. Study-wide findings and caveats: Within ankylosing spondylitis blood, a TCR beta motif made up of several highly homologous variants appeared to be characteristic.

These receptors have no known antigen. TCRdb reanalysed the 5' RACE reads using MiXCR and keeps one entry per CDR3 protein. The sample contains roughly 450,000 distinct CDR3 sequences, roughly 27% of which appear only once. The specimen was blood, either unsorted or a sorted T cell fraction (not recorded which). These receptor sequences come from a male donor with ankylosing spondylitis.

V is TRBV12-3 or TRBV12-4 and J is TRBJ2-1; no firm D call. The V gene lost 5 bases and the J gene lost 5 bases, with 16 bases spanning the gap. The CDR3 extends over 15 amino acids. The CDR3 is CASSLSLTENNEQFF. The CDR3 DNA sequence: TGTGCCAGCAGTCTTTCCCTGACCGAAAACAATGAGCAGTTCTTC.

This clonotype appeared many times. This chain uses TRBV7-8 with TRBJ2-7; tentatively, D is TRBD1 (6 bases). V lost 1 base, J lost 6 bases, and 13 bases lay in between. CDR1 is SGHVS, CDR2 FQNEAQ, per germline. The CDR3 has 14 amino acids. The CDR3: CASSLGTAGAEQYV. The CDR3 DNA reads TGTGCCAGCAGCTTAGGGACAGCCGGTGCCGAGCAGTACGTC.

At least ten counts were recorded for this clonotype. The chain joins TRBV12-3 or TRBV12-4 to TRBJ2-1; D might be TRBD2 (5 bases). CDR3 length equals 13 residues. Trimming stripped 5 bases from V and 5 bases from J, with 10 bases between. The CDR3 reads CASSPTGDNEQFF. Written as DNA, the CDR3 is TGTGCCAGCAGTCCCACCGGGGACAATGAGCAGTTCTTC.

The chain couples TRBV15 to TRBJ1-2, with D possibly matching TRBD1 (5 bases). The ends were cut back, 1 base at V and 4 bases at J, with 16 bases in the middle. Germline V gene data show CDR1 as LNHNV and CDR2 as YYDKDF (reference sequence). This CDR3 is 16 amino acids long. The CDR3: CATSRGGTSRSYGYTF. DNA of the CDR3: TGTGCCACCAGCAGAGGGGGGACCTCAAGGAGCTATGGCTACACCTTC. Combining the CDR3 with reference TRBV15 and TRBJ1-2 gives the whole variable domain DAMVIQNPRYQVTQFGKPVTLSCSQTLNHNVMYWYQQKSSQAPKLLFHYYDKDFNNEADTPDNFQSRRPNTSFCFLDIRSPGLGDTAMYLCATSRGGTSRSYGYTFGSGTRLTVV.

In this sample, this clonotype turned up many times. The CDR3 nucleotides are TGTGCCAGCAACCCTAGCGGGAGAGTTGGTGGTGAGCAGTTCTTC. It specifies CASNPSGRVGGEQFF. The chain recombines TRBV7-8 with TRBJ2-1, with TRBD2 identical over 10 bases. The CDR3 runs to 15 residues. V shed 7 bases, J shed 9 bases, and the junction held 12 bases outside the gene matches. CDR1 and CDR2 (germline): SGHVS, FQNEAQ.

This chain uses TRBV18 with TRBJ2-5; D remains unclear. Trimming removed 6 bases at V and 1 base at J, with 9 bases between. This CDR3 has 13 amino acids. Looked up from germline, CDR1 is KGHSH and CDR2 is LQKENI. As DNA, the CDR3 is TGTGCCAGCTCCTCGGCGCGCCAAGAGACCCAGTACTTC. Protein: CASSSARQETQYF.

The chain couples TRBV12-3 or TRBV12-4 to TRBJ2-2; 11 bases agree with TRBD1. Trimming removed 6 bases from V and 3 bases from J; junction bases left unmatched: 3. This CDR3 contains 15 residues. CDR3 amino acids: CASSWDRGDTGELFF. CDR3 bases: TGTGCCAGCAGCTGGGACAGGGGGGACACCGGGGAGCTGTTTTTT.

This clonotype showed up many times. V is TRBV11-3 and J is TRBJ1-4, with D maybe TRBD1 (5 bases). V lost 7 bases to trimming and J lost 8 bases, with 11 bases between them. The CDR3 loop spans 12 amino acids. CDR1 is SGHNT, CDR2 YENEEA, per germline. The CDR3 protein is CASTGWDEKLFF. In DNA form, the CDR3 reads TGTGCCAGCACCGGATGGGACGAAAAACTGTTTTTT.

The V gene is TRBV20-1, the J gene TRBJ1-5; the D gene is possibly TRBD1 (5 bases). Per the germline V gene, CDR1 is DFQATT and CDR2 is SNEGSKA (reference sequence). V was clipped by 3 bases and J by 4 bases, with 13 bases between them. This CDR3 spans 14 amino acids. The CDR3 region has the DNA TGCAGTGCTAGCCTAGTGGACAAGAATCAGCCCCAGCATTTT. Its translation: CSASLVDKNQPQHF.

V is TRBV4-2 and J is TRBJ2-5; TRBD2 aligns across 9 bases. The V and J ends lost 0 bases and 6 bases, in that order; junction bases with no gene match: 5. The CDR3 is 15 residues long. The V gene's germline CDR1 is LGHNA and CDR2 YNFKEQ. The CDR3 DNA follows: TGTGCCAGCAGCCAAGATCGGGCGGGAGGGCAGACCCAGTACTTC. This gives the protein CASSQDRAGGQTQYF.

This clonotype came up a few times. V and J are TRBV24-1 and TRBJ2-7; D uncertain. With 3 bases removed from V and 4 bases from J, the gap between germline ends came to 9 bases. This CDR3 region has 13 residues. CDR1 is KGHDR, CDR2 SFDVKD, per germline. The CDR3, as DNA: TGTGCCACCAGTGATCCCCAGAAATACGAGCAGTACTTC. Translation gives CATSDPQKYEQYF.

This clonotype has a handful of counts. The J gene is TRBJ1-2, the V gene TRBV5-5; D not certain. V was pared by 0 bases and J by 7 bases, with 7 bases between. The germline V gene encodes CDR1 SGHKS and CDR2 YYEKEE (reference sequence). The CDR3 totals 12 residues. The chain's CDR3 is CASSLEPGGYTF. For the CDR3, the DNA is TGTGCCAGCAGCTTGGAGCCGGGTGGCTACACCTTC.

This clonotype occurred a few times. The genes are TRBV19 and TRBJ2-1; D not resolved. The V end was cut by 2 bases, the J end by 2 bases, with 7 bases between. CDR3 length: 14 residues. CDR1 and CDR2 (germline): LNHDA, SQIVND (reference sequence). The CDR3 loop is CASSISPPYNEQFF. CDR3 nucleotide sequence: TGTGCCAGTAGTATAAGTCCCCCCTACAATGAGCAGTTCTTC.

As DNA, the CDR3 is TGTGCCAGCAGCTTGGGGGCGACACTGGAAACCGGGGAGCTGTTTTTT. It codes for CASSLGATLETGELFF. This chain connects TRBV5-4 to TRBJ2-2; no firm D call. This CDR3 comprises 16 residues. In germline, CDR1 is SGHNT, CDR2 YYREEE (reference sequence). Trimming pared 0 bases from V and 5 bases from J, leaving 14 bases between.

Many counts were recorded for this clonotype. The chain recombines TRBV5-1 with TRBJ2-5; tentatively, D is TRBD1 (5 bases). The CDR3 spans 14 residues. CDR1 is SGHRS, CDR2 YFSETQ, per germline. V lost 4 bases, J lost 2 bases, and 12 bases lay in between. The CDR3 nucleotides read TGCGCCAGCAGCCTGGCAGGGTATCAAGAGACCCAGTACTTC. Amino acid sequence: CASSLAGYQETQYF. The full variable domain, with the rest looked up from reference TRBV5-1 and TRBJ2-5, is KAGVTQTPRYLIKTRGQQVTLSCSPISGHRSVSWYQQTPGQGLQFLFEYFSETQRNKGNFPGRFSGRQFSNSRSEMNVSTLELGDSALYLCASSLAGYQETQYFGPGTRLLVL.

The chain recombines TRBV30 with TRBJ2-7; the D gene is possibly TRBD1 (5 bases). The CDR3 sequence is 13 residues long. In germline, CDR1 is GTSNPN, CDR2 SVGIG (reference sequence). V was clipped by 1 base and J by 3 bases, with 10 bases between them. CDR3 region: CAWSAGKGYEQYV. The CDR3 nucleotides are TGTGCCTGGAGTGCAGGGAAGGGCTACGAGCAGTACGTC.

This clonotype has just a few counts. V is TRBV19 and J is TRBJ2-1; D might be TRBD2 (6 bases). The CDR3 is made up of 13 amino acids. V was pared by 3 bases and J by 8 bases, with 11 bases between. CDR1 and CDR2 from the germline V gene are LNHDA and SQIVND (reference sequence). DNA for the CDR3: TGTGCCAGTAGTATCGGCGGGAACGATGAGCAGTTCTTC. Translation gives CASSIGGNDEQFF.

There are a few counts of this clonotype. The chain recombines TRBV6-5 with TRBJ2-3; TRBD2 matches at 9 bases. CDR1 and CDR2 (germline): MNHEY, SVGAGI. The length of the CDR3 is 15 residues. Germline trimming cut 2 bases from V and 5 bases from J; bases unmatched to any gene: 5. CDR3 sequence (DNA): TGTGCCAGCAGTTACCGGACTAGCGAGATAGATACGCAGTATTTT. This encodes CASSYRTSEIDTQYF.

This clonotype showed up just a few times. The rearrangement links TRBV29-1 to TRBJ2-2; D is undetermined. CDR1 SQVTM and CDR2 ANQGSEA come from the germline V gene. CDR3 length equals 14 residues. Trimming took 5 bases from V and 2 from J, leaving 12 bases between them. CDR3 in amino acids: CSVTPDRNTGELFF. CDR3 DNA: TGCAGCGTTACTCCTGACCGTAACACCGGGGAGCTGTTTTTT.